These 15 T cell receptor beta chains were sequenced from one sample in a study of long-term antiretroviral therapy in people with HIV. A v3.0 immunoSEQ assay was performed at survey level. The repertoire was sequenced with immunoSEQ multiplex PCR; TCRdb's copy has only in-frame clones and lacks some. The sample comprises tens of thousands of clones, 80% to 95% of which are singletons, and 7.3% rests with the top ten. Sequenced material: unsorted PBMCs, taken 4.4 years after starting antiretroviral therapy. The receptors here all came from a woman between 50 and 59 years old with HIV.

J is TRBJ1-2 and V is TRBV30, with TRBD1 identical over 7 bases. CDR3 length: 12 amino acids. Losses at the gene ends were 5 bases for V and 9 bases for J; bases not matched to a gene: 9. The germline V gene has CDR1 GTSNPN and CDR2 SVGIG (reference sequence). CDR3 nucleotide sequence: TGTGCCTGGGGGGGGGCAGGGGGAAGCTACACCTTC. This translates into CAWGGAGGSYTF.

V and J are TRBV2 and TRBJ2-7, with a possible D match to TRBD2 (7 bases). This CDR3 spans 14 amino acids. Germline values: CDR1 SNHLY, CDR2 FYNNEI. V lost 6 bases and J lost 3, with 15 bases in between. The CDR3 reads CASRRGGSHYEQYF. The CDR3 DNA sequence: TGTGCCAGCAGGAGGGGGGGGTCCCACTACGAGCAGTACTTC.

CDR3 loop: CASGRGGAGNTIYF. CDR3 nucleotide sequence: TGTGCCAGCGGAAGGGGAGGCGCTGGAAACACCATATATTTT. J is TRBJ1-3 and V is TRBV28, with D possibly being TRBD1 (5 bases). In germline, CDR1 is MDHEN, CDR2 SYDVKM. Trimming stripped 8 bases from V and 2 bases from J, with 13 bases between. This CDR3 region has 14 residues.

This rearrangement joins TRBV7-6 to TRBJ2-2, with D maybe TRBD2 (5 bases). The CDR3 loop spans 14 amino acids. The germline gives CDR1 SGHVS, CDR2 FNYEAQ. V lost 1 base and J lost 7, with 10 bases in between. The CDR3: CASSLGPGIGELFF. CDR3 nucleotides: TGTGCCAGCAGCTTAGGACCGGGGATCGGGGAGCTGTTTTTT.

This clone has only a few counts. This sequence joins TRBV4-3 and TRBJ2-1; D remains ambiguous. Germline V gene lookup returns CDR1 LGHNA and CDR2 YSLEER. Trimming cost V 0 bases and J 0 bases, with 12 bases left between them. The CDR3 extends over 17 amino acids. In DNA form, the CDR3 reads TGCGCCAGCAGCCAAGACCTAGGGAAGAGCTCCTACAATGAGCAGTTCTTC. Translating it yields CASSQDLGKSSYNEQFF.

Turning to this clone: Sequence at one end of the junction differs from germline and may be a read error. The V call is TRBV6-6, the J call TRBJ2-7; TRBD1 agrees at 7 bases. Germline CDR1 reads MNHNY; CDR2 reads SVGAGI (reference sequence). The CDR3 spans 15 residues. The CDR3: CASSNSRDRQYEQYF. The CDR3 nucleotides read TGTGCCAGCAGTAACTCCCGGGACAGACAATACGAGCAGTACTTC.

The chain couples TRBV2 to TRBJ2-1, with TRBD1 identical over 7 bases. Germline assignment: CDR1 SNHLY and CDR2 FYNNEI. After removal of 4 bases from V and 0 bases from J, the junction contained 6 bases not matched to a gene. The CDR3 is 16 amino acids. CDR3 region: CASSVTRQGSYNEQFF. The DNA for the CDR3 is TGTGCCAGCAGTGTAACGAGACAGGGCTCCTACAATGAGCAGTTCTTC.

V gene TRBV18 combines with J gene TRBJ1-5, with D tentatively TRBD1 (6 bases). Trimming cost V 2 bases and J 5 bases, with 10 bases left between them. Germline V lookup: CDR1 KGHSH, CDR2 LQKENI. The CDR3 totals 14 residues. The CDR3 DNA follows: TGTGCCAGCTCACCATCCGGGGGCGATCAGCCCCAGCATTTT. Translation: CASSPSGGDQPQHF.

V usage is TRBV18 and J usage is TRBJ2-7; D not certain. Deletions cut 2 bases from V and 3 bases from J, with 5 bases between. The CDR3 sequence is 12 residues long. The germline V gene has CDR1 KGHSH and CDR2 LQKENI. CDR3 region: CASSPDDYEQYF. The DNA of the CDR3 is TGTGCCAGCTCACCAGACGACTACGAGCAGTACTTC.

This clone occurred a few times. V gene TRBV10-2 combines with J gene TRBJ2-2, with D unresolved. CDR1 is WSHSY, CDR2 SAAADI, per germline. The ends were cut back, 7 bases at V and 6 bases at J, with 15 bases in the middle. CDR3 length: 14 residues. CDR3 nucleotides: TGCGCCAGCACCGAACTTCCCCGGGCCGGGGAGCTGTTTTTT. This encodes CASTELPRAGELFF.

The J gene is TRBJ2-3, the V gene TRBV5-4, with D unresolved. V was trimmed by 0 bases and J by 2 bases, leaving 13 bases between them. The CDR3 extends over 16 amino acids. Germline V gene data show CDR1 as SGHNT and CDR2 as YYREEE (reference sequence). CDR3 DNA: TGTGCCAGCAGCTTGGATTCGTTTATAGTCACAGATACGCAGTATTTT. Amino acid sequence: CASSLDSFIVTDTQYF.

V is TRBV2 and J is TRBJ2-7, with TRBD1 matching over 7 bases. The V and J ends lost 3 bases and 2 bases, in that order; junction bases with no gene match: 4. This CDR3 comprises 14 residues. Germline CDR1 SNHLY, CDR2 FYNNEI. The CDR3 region is CASSERQGAYEQYF. In DNA, the CDR3 is TGTGCCAGCAGTGAGCGTCAGGGGGCCTACGAGCAGTACTTC.

The chain couples TRBV2 to TRBJ1-4, with D perhaps matching TRBD1 (5 bases). The CDR3 contains 13 residues. CDR1 is SNHLY and CDR2 is FYNNEI in the germline V gene. Trimming removed 7 bases at V and 5 bases at J, with 11 bases between. The CDR3 DNA sequence: TGTGCCAGCATACAGGAGATAAATGAAAAACTGTTTTTT. Translation gives CASIQEINEKLFF.

The genes are TRBV11-3 and TRBJ2-7; D gene uncertain. V was clipped by 5 bases and J by 2 bases, with 13 bases between them. Germline CDR1 and CDR2: SGHNT and YENEEA. The CDR3 has 14 amino acids. The CDR3 here is CASSPQPGPYEQYF. CDR3 nucleotides: TGTGCCAGCAGCCCCCAGCCCGGGCCCTACGAGCAGTACTTC.

This sequence joins TRBV9 and TRBJ1-4; 7 bases match TRBD1. J was trimmed by 3 bases and V by 3 bases; bases with no gene match: 5. The CDR3 is 15 amino acids. Germline loops: CDR1 SGDLS, CDR2 YYNGEE. The CDR3 DNA follows: TGTGCCAGCAGCGGACAGGGTTCTGCTAATGAAAAACTGTTTTTT. It translates to CASSGQGSANEKLFF.